Given below is one TCR beta chain in context. Germline is not matched at one junction end, which may reflect a read error. The germline CDR1 and CDR2 sequences are SNHLY and FYNNEI. The CDR3 spans 14 residues. The entry originates in a study of cytomegalovirus exposure and HLA in healthy donors. Researchers ran the PCR with 60 Vbeta and 13 Jbeta primers. Profiling relied on immunoSEQ multiplex PCR, and the TCRdb table lists in-frame clones only, not all of them. The sample table sets out about 170,000 clones. This sequence originates from a woman between 55 and 75 years old in good health and CMV-seronegative. The sample comprised PBMCs. The chain employs TRBV2 and TRBJ2-7; TRBD2 is a possible D gene (6 bases). The CDR3 nucleotides read TGTGCCAGCAGTGAAACTAGCAACTCCTGCGAGCAGTACTTC. Translating gives CASSETSNSCEQYF.